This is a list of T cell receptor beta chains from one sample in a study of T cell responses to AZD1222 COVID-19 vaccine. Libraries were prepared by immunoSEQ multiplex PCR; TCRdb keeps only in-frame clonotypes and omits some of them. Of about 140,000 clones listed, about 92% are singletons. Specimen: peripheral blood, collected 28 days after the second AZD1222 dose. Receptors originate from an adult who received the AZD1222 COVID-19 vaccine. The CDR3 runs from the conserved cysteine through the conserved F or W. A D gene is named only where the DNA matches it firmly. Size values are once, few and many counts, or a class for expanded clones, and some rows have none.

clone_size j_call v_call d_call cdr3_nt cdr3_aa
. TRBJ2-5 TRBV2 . TGTGCCAGCTCTCCCACGGGACGGCCCAGGACCCAGTACTTC CASSPTGRPRTQYF
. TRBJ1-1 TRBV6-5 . TGTGCCAGCAGACCCAGGAACACTGAAGCTTTCTTT CASRPRNTEAFF
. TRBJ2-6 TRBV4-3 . TGCGCCAGCAGCCCCCGAGGGAAGAGCTCTGGGGCCAACGTCCTGACTTTC CASSPRGKSSGANVLTF
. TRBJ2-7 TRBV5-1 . TGCGCCAGCAGCTTGGACGGCAGGGGCTACGAGCAGTACTTC CASSLDGRGYEQYF
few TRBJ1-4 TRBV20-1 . TGCAGTGCTAGTAAGGGTGCCAATGAAAAACTGTTTTTT CSASKGANEKLFF
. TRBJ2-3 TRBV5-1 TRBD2 TGCGCCAGCAGCTTGGCGGGACTAGCGGGTTCCTTCACGCAGTATTTT CASSLAGLAGSFTQYF
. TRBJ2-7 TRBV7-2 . TGTGCCAGCAGCTTAGGGTTCCTAGCGTACGGCTACGAGCAGTACTTC CASSLGFLAYGYEQYF
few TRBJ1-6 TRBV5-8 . TGTGCCAGCAGTTGGGGGACGGGTCAGTCACCCCTCCACTTT CASSWGTGQSPLHF
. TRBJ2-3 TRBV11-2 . TGTGCCAGCAGCTTAGTAGGCGATACGCAGTATTTT CASSLVGDTQYF
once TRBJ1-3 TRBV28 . TGTGCCACGGGGCCACCCGGGGGCAGCCGAAACACCATATATTTT CATGPPGGSRNTIYF
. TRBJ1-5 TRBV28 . TGTGCCAGCAGTCCCCCGGGGACAAGGCAGCCCCAGCATTTT CASSPPGTRQPQHF
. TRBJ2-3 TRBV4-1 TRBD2 TGCGCCAGCAGCCCCCCTAGCGGGAGGGAAGGGACAGATACGCAGTATTTT CASSPPSGREGTDTQYF
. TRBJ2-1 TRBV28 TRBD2 TGTGCCAGCAGGCCCGGTCTAGCGGGATGGAATGAGCAGTTCTTC CASRPGLAGWNEQFF
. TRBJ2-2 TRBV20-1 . TGCAGTGCTAGTTCCATGACCGGGGAGCTGTTTTTT CSASSMTGELFF
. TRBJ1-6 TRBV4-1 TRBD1 TGCGCCAGCAGCCAAGAAGGACAGGGGAGCGCTAATTCACCCCTCCACTTT CASSQEGQGSANSPLHF
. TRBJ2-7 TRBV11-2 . TGTGCCAGCAGCTTAGATGTGGCAGGGTGGTACGAGCAGTACTTC CASSLDVAGWYEQYF
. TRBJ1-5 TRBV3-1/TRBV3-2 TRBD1 TGTGCCAGCAGCCAAGGGCGACAGGGACCGCGGGTGGTAGGCAATCAGCCCCAGCATTTT CASSQGRQGPRVVGNQPQHF
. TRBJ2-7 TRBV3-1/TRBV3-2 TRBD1 TGTGCCAGCAGCCGGGACAGGGCCTCGGGTGAGCAGTACTTC CASSRDRASGEQYF